In this sample, the clone carrying this T cell receptor beta chain turned up many times. Its antigen is still unknown. This record belongs to a study of T cells in Graves' hyperthyroidism and ophthalmopathy. Unmatched junction bases numbered 9, after V lost 6 bases and J lost 2 bases. Per the germline V gene, CDR1 is SNHLY and CDR2 is FYNNEI. This CDR3 contains 16 residues. Regarding the study as a whole: Ophthalmopathy onset followed model prediction by a median around 6.9 months. In the analysis, a 13 V-J model separated ophthalmopathy from stable hyperthyroidism.

Using RNA transcripts as the source, TCR beta CDR3 regions were amplified. An initial round of RT-PCR targeting the TCR CDR3 relied on the HTBI primer set. TCRdb re-called the multiplex PCR reads with MiXCR, one entry per CDR3 protein. The sample includes around 690,000 distinct CDR3 sequences, around 15% of them seen just once. This chain joins TRBV2 and TRBJ2-3; 9 nucleotides agree with TRBD2. The receptor was isolated from a man over 45 with Graves' hyperthyroidism. The sample taken for sequencing was blood. CDR3 sequence reads: CASRHGIAGDTDTQYF. CDR3 coding DNA: TGTGCCAGCAGGCACGGGATAGCGGGAGACACAGATACGCAGTATTTT.